This TCR beta chain emerged from a study of blood T cell repertoires in COVID-19. Method: immunoSEQ multiplex PCR; TCRdb's copy keeps in-frame clones and lacks some. The sample holds approximately 460,000 clones, nearly 90% seen once. The sample consisted of peripheral blood. This TCR was recovered from a young man with COVID-19, enrolled during active disease.

The CDR3 coding sequence is TGCAGTGCCCACTATGTGGATACGCAGTATTTT. Protein: CSAHYVDTQYF. The chain links TRBV20-1 to TRBJ2-3, with D hard to call. Germline CDR1 reads DFQATT; CDR2 reads SNEGSKA (reference sequence). The CDR3 totals 11 residues. The V and J ends lost 6 bases and 6 bases respectively, with 10 bases between them.